This TCR beta chain was sequenced for a study of blood T cells in healthy people across ages. CDR1 is SGHRS, CDR2 YFSETQ, per germline. The CDR3 contains 16 residues. Trimming removed 4 bases from V and 5 bases from J; junction bases left unmatched: 12. This clonotype was counted many times. Next came a second PCR, run for about 6 to 12 cycles, which used a sample-barcoded 5' primer along with a J-beta primer mix. TCRdb recomputed calls from the 5' RACE reads with MiXCR, one row per CDR3 protein. The sample gives about 670,000 distinct CDR3 sequences, more than 45% of which show up once; roughly 14% is in the top ten.

The genes are TRBV5-1 and TRBJ2-3; 8 positions match TRBD2. The sequencing sample was made of blood. The clonotype was recovered from a woman of 80 years or more in good health. The CDR3 reads CASSTGTRRTGDTQYF. The CDR3 DNA reads as TGCGCCAGCAGCACCGGGACTAGGCGTACGGGAGATACGCAGTATTTT.